The 17 T cell receptor beta chains presented below share a single source sample, sequenced in a study of T cell repertoires in aging, cancer and after chemotherapy. Rearranged V-D-J TRB sequences were amplified with a mixed TRB-A/B primer pool. TCRdb ran MiXCR on the multiplex PCR reads and lists one entry per CDR3 protein. The table has approximately 11,000 distinct CDR3 sequences, around 32% seen once. Amplification of TCR beta used genomic DNA extracted from peripheral blood. Sequencing used blood. The receptor source for this set is a human donor in good health.

This clonotype was found a few times. J is TRBJ2-7 and V is TRBV6-1, with D perhaps TRBD1 or TRBD2 (5 bases each). In germline, CDR1 is MNHNS, CDR2 SASEGT. Trimming pared 6 bases from V and 2 bases from J, leaving 17 bases between. CDR3 length: 15 residues. The CDR3 region has the DNA TGTGCCAGCAGCCTTGACAGCCTCGGGACCTACGAGCAGTACTTC. It yields the protein CASSLDSLGTYEQYF.

This clonotype was counted only a few times. This sequence joins TRBV19 and TRBJ1-3; TRBD1 might be the D (5 bases). The CDR3 contains 16 residues. CDR1 and CDR2 from the germline V gene are LNHDA and SQIVND (reference sequence). Trimming removed 3 bases from V and 2 bases from J, with 14 bases in between. As DNA, the CDR3 is TGTGCCAGTAGTATTAACAGGAATCTCGCTGGAAACACCATATATTTT. Its protein product is CASSINRNLAGNTIYF.

This clonotype has more than one count but fewer than ten. DNA for the CDR3: TGTGCCAGCAGCTTAGATCAGCAGGGGGAGAACACCGGGGAGCTGTTTTTT. This encodes CASSLDQQGENTGELFF. V and J are TRBV11-2 and TRBJ2-2; 7 bases line up with TRBD1. Germline loops: CDR1 SGHAT, CDR2 FQNNGV. This CDR3 is built from 17 residues. V lost 0 bases, J lost 1 base, and 5 bases stayed unmatched.

This clonotype was recorded only once. With a much larger clone just one base away, this may be a read error. The rearrangement joins TRBV10-3 to TRBJ2-1; possibly TRBD2 for D (6 bases). The germline V gene has CDR1 ENHRY and CDR2 SYGVKD. This CDR3 spans 16 amino acids. V was clipped by 4 bases and J by 1 base, with 14 bases between them. CDR3 coding DNA: TGTGCCATCAGTGGCGGGCGGGACGAATCCTACAATGAGCAGTTCTTC. This translates into CAISGGRDESYNEQFF.

This clonotype has only a few counts. This chain connects TRBV27 to TRBJ2-7, with D possibly matching TRBD2 (6 bases). Germline assignment: CDR1 MNHEY and CDR2 SMNVEV (reference sequence). The CDR3 length is 15 residues. V was trimmed by 2 bases and J by 3 bases, leaving 14 bases between them. The CDR3 nucleotides read TGTGCCAGCAGTTTAGGACCCGAGACTAGCTACGAGCAGTACTTC. Amino acid sequence: CASSLGPETSYEQYF.

This clonotype was picked up a small number of times. The rearrangement joins TRBV27 to TRBJ2-2; TRBD1 is a possible D gene (6 bases). Per germline, CDR1 MNHEY and CDR2 SMNVEV (reference sequence). The CDR3 covers 15 residues. The V end lost 0 bases, the J end lost 7 bases, and 12 bases lay between the germline ends. The CDR3 DNA reads as TGTGCCAGCAGTTTATCTAGGGGGATTGGCGGGGAGCTGTTTTTT. This codes for CASSLSRGIGGELFF.

This clonotype was counted a few times. The chain has TRBV5-6 and TRBJ1-1; D is unclear. Germline CDR1 and CDR2: SGHDT and YYEEEE. Trimming took off 4 bases at V and 0 bases at J, with 4 bases between the two ends. The CDR3 extends over 12 amino acids. Written as DNA, the CDR3 is TGTGCCAGCAGCATAATGAACACTGAAGCTTTCTTT. The encoded protein is CASSIMNTEAFF.

This clonotype was recorded a few times. V and J are TRBV6-5 and TRBJ2-2, with D tentatively TRBD1 or TRBD2 (5 bases each). The germline V gene has CDR1 MNHEY and CDR2 SVGAGI. The CDR3 is 16 residues long. V was pared by 6 bases and J by 4 bases, with 18 bases between. The CDR3 loop reads CASSYRDPRGTGELFF. As DNA, the CDR3 is TGTGCCAGCAGCTACCGGGACCCGAGGGGCACCGGGGAGCTGTTTTTT.

This clonotype was observed a few times. The rearrangement joins TRBV30 to TRBJ1-6; 8 positions agree with TRBD1. J was trimmed by 6 bases and V by 0 bases; bases with no gene match: 7. The CDR3 spans 16 residues. Germline-derived CDR1 and CDR2 are GTSNPN and SVGIG (reference sequence). The CDR3 bases are TGTGCCTGGAGTGTAATGGACAGGGACCTTAATTCACCCCTCCACTTT. It translates to CAWSVMDRDLNSPLHF.

The V gene is TRBV19, the J gene TRBJ1-5; D unclear. V was clipped by 5 bases and J by 6 bases, with 20 bases between them. The CDR3 runs 16 residues. Per the germline V gene, CDR1 is LNHDA and CDR2 is SQIVND (reference sequence). CDR3 in amino acids: CASSPSGEVLSQPQHF. The CDR3 DNA reads TGTGCCAGTAGTCCGAGCGGGGAAGTCCTGAGTCAGCCCCAGCATTTT.

The rearrangement links TRBV27 to TRBJ1-6, with D uncertain. Germline V gene sequence: CDR1 MNHEY, CDR2 SMNVEV (reference sequence). CDR3 length: 12 residues. The ends were cut back, 5 bases at V and 5 bases at J, with 4 bases in the middle. The CDR3 region is CASSDNNSPLHF. In nucleotides, the CDR3 is TGTGCCAGCAGTGACAATAATTCACCCCTCCACTTT.

V gene TRBV6-6 combines with J gene TRBJ1-1, with 7 bases fitting TRBD1. The ends lost 6 bases at V and 4 bases at J; junction bases unmatched: 5. The CDR3 sequence is 13 residues long. Germline V gene sequence: CDR1 MNHNY, CDR2 SVGAGI (reference sequence). CDR3 residues: CASREQGFTEAFF. DNA of the CDR3: TGTGCCAGCAGGGAACAGGGGTTCACTGAAGCTTTCTTT.

CDR3 residues: CASRGTGSTEAFF. The CDR3 nucleotides are TGTGCCAGCAGGGGGACAGGGTCTACTGAAGCTTTCTTT. V is TRBV27 and J is TRBJ1-1; 9 positions match TRBD1. V was pared by 6 bases and J by 5 bases, with 4 bases of the junction left unmatched. The CDR3 is made up of 13 amino acids. Germline CDR1 and CDR2: MNHEY and SMNVEV (reference sequence).

V gene TRBV6-5 combines with J gene TRBJ1-1; TRBD1 might be the D (6 bases). Deletions cut 5 bases from V and 5 bases from J, with 18 bases between. Per the germline V gene, CDR1 is MNHEY and CDR2 is SVGAGI. CDR3 length equals 15 residues. The CDR3 region is CASSEFGGLATEAFF. The CDR3 DNA reads as TGTGCCAGCAGTGAATTTGGGGGGCTGGCGACTGAAGCTTTCTTT.

About this clonotype: An end of the junction does not agree with germline; a read error may underlie this. The J gene is TRBJ1-5, the V gene TRBV12-3 or TRBV12-4; 8 positions agree with TRBD1. This CDR3 has 20 amino acids. The CDR3 loop reads CDSSYARKTGVAYSNQPQHF. CDR3 DNA: TGTGACAGCAGTTACGCTCGGAAGACAGGGGTGGCTTATAGCAATCAGCCCCAGCATTTT.

The J gene is TRBJ1-5, the V gene TRBV6-1; D is undetermined. CDR1 and CDR2 (germline): MNHNS, SASEGT. Trimming took 2 bases from V and 11 from J, leaving 16 bases between them. The CDR3 contains 14 residues. The CDR3 sequence: CASSELPYHRTQHF. The DNA for the CDR3 is TGTGCCAGCAGTGAACTTCCATACCACCGGACCCAGCATTTT.

This clonotype was counted a few times. This chain links TRBV5-4 with TRBJ2-1; D is uncertain. Trimming shortened V by 3 bases and J by 3 bases, and 13 bases separated the two germline ends. The length of the CDR3 is 15 residues. Germline V gene sequence: CDR1 SGHNT, CDR2 YYREEE (reference sequence). Here the CDR3 reads CASSSPVADYNEQFF. CDR3 in DNA: TGTGCCAGCAGCTCCCCAGTGGCGGACTACAATGAGCAGTTCTTC.